A single sample is the source of the 3 T cell receptor beta chains below, sequenced in a study of STAT5B mutations in CD4+ large granular lymphocyte leukemia (dated by TCRdb to 2022 to 2024). The library was produced with the immunoSEQ multiplex PCR assay. TCRdb holds this immuneACCESS table with in-frame rearrangements only. Some clones are missing; in checked studies, unresolved V genes explain under half, and the rest has no known cause. This sample has fewer than 40,000 clones in its table, and about 80% of those were observed once. The ten largest clonotypes hold about 7% of the sample. The specimen was CD4+ T cells from blood buffy coats. The receptor source for this set is a human donor in good health.

The chain links TRBV29-1 to TRBJ1-1, with a weak D call TRBD1 (5 bases). CDR1 is SQVTM and CDR2 is ANQGSEA in the germline V gene. V dropped 3 bases and J dropped 5 bases, with 13 bases sitting between them. This CDR3 spans 13 amino acids. The CDR3, as DNA: TGCAGCGTTGAGCGGGGACTCAGGACTGAAGCTTTCTTT. Translating gives CSVERGLRTEAFF.

The J gene is TRBJ1-6, the V gene TRBV9; 8 bases are a match to TRBD1. The CDR3 covers 14 residues. The trim removed 2 bases at V and 10 bases at J, leaving 5 bases unmatched. Germline CDR1 is SGDLS and CDR2 is YYNGEE. Here the CDR3 reads CASSVDRGKSPLHF. CDR3 nucleotide sequence: TGTGCCAGCAGCGTCGACAGGGGTAAATCACCCCTCCACTTT.

Only one count was recorded for this clone. V usage is TRBV5-5 and J usage is TRBJ2-6; tentatively, D is TRBD1 or TRBD2 (5 bases each). Germline CDR1 SGHKS, CDR2 YYEKEE (reference sequence). This CDR3 is built from 19 residues. V was pared by 1 base and J by 0 bases, with 17 bases between. In DNA form, the CDR3 reads TGTGCCAGCAGCTTGAGTTCACCGGGGCTGGGCTCTGGGGCCAACGTCCTGACTTTC. Its translation is CASSLSSPGLGSGANVLTF.